This TCR beta chain stems from a study of cytomegalovirus exposure and HLA in healthy donors. Regarding the study as a whole: Follow-up analysis later connected one missense variant in DCLRE1C with trimming of TCR beta V- and J-genes.

A word on this clone: Its antigen is currently unknown.

The PCR had 60 Vbeta and 13 Jbeta primers. Sequenced by immunoSEQ multiplex PCR; TCRdb stores in-frame clones only, minus some. The sample consists of approximately 220,000 clones, about 80% of them appearing once. V dropped 7 bases and J dropped 5; count of bases not matched to a gene: 6. Germline V gene data show CDR1 as SQVTM and CDR2 as ANQGSEA. The CDR3 is 13 amino acids. The TCR comes from a man younger than 35 in good health and CMV-seronegative. The sample consisted of PBMCs. The chain has TRBV29-1 and TRBJ1-2; 11 bases align to TRBD1. The CDR3 reads CSARTGGAYGYTF. The CDR3 nucleotides are TGCAGCGCTAGGACAGGGGGCGCGTATGGCTACACCTTC.